This entry features one TCR beta chain sequence. Its antigen is not known. The CDR3 extends over 14 amino acids. Germline V CDR1 and CDR2: SEHNR, FQNEAQ (reference sequence). The ends were cut back, 1 base at V and 5 bases at J, with 11 bases in the middle. The data stem from a study of shared clonotypes between healthy human individuals. Libraries were prepared by immunoSEQ multiplex PCR; TCRdb keeps only in-frame clonotypes and omits some of them. The data hold hundreds of thousands of clones, with 85% to 95% observed a single time. The naive CD8 fraction comprised CD45RO-negative cells positively selected for CCR7 and excluded terminally differentiated effector memory CD45RA+ cells. HIV-negative, healthy adults without recent acute infections or vaccinations were the donors. The study drew all its donors from Caucasian adults living in Nashville, Tennessee. Study conclusions and caveats: Inspection by rarefaction showed sorted-subset sequencing to be incomplete despite large depth.

The sequence was obtained from a woman in her thirties in good health. The rearrangement uses TRBV7-9 and TRBJ1-1; no firm D call. The source material was naive CD8+ T cells sorted from blood. The CDR3 DNA is TGTGCCAGCAGCTTAGGGGGTTCCGTTACTGAAGCTTTCTTT. Its translation: CASSLGGSVTEAFF.